The 32 T cell receptor beta chains below all came from one sample that was sequenced in a study of monozygotic twins with cystic fibrosis. Measured with immunoSEQ multiplex PCR; TCRdb has only the in-frame clones, and not every one. In the table there are 9,500 to 14,000 clones, roughly 97% of which are singletons. The specimen sequenced was blood. The receptor source for this set is a boy aged 10-17 years with cystic fibrosis.

This sequence joins TRBV11-2 and TRBJ2-1; weak D call: TRBD2 (5 bases). The CDR3 sequence is 18 residues long. Germline V gene lookup returns CDR1 SGHAT and CDR2 FQNNGV. The V and J ends lost 1 base and 0 bases respectively, with 16 bases between them. CDR3 in DNA: TGTGCCAGCAGCTTAGTGTTCGGTCGGGGAACCTCCTACAATGAGCAGTTCTTC. Amino acids: CASSLVFGRGTSYNEQFF.

The chain has TRBV5-1 and TRBJ2-1, with a weak D call TRBD1 (6 bases). The germline V and J ends were trimmed by 0 bases and 6 bases, with 7 bases remaining between them. There are 13 residues in the CDR3. The germline V gene has CDR1 SGHRS and CDR2 YFSETQ. DNA for the CDR3: TGCGCCAGCAGCTTGGTAGGGGGCAATGAGCAGTTCTTC. It yields the protein CASSLVGGNEQFF.

This chain connects TRBV28 to TRBJ1-5, with 8 positions matching TRBD1. J lost 6 bases, V lost 7 bases, and 8 bases had no gene match. The V gene's germline CDR1 is MDHEN and CDR2 SYDVKM. The CDR3 consists of 14 residues. CDR3 region: CASIRDRIIQPQHF. The CDR3 DNA reads TGTGCCAGCATCCGGGACAGGATAATTCAGCCCCAGCATTTT.

V gene TRBV28 combines with J gene TRBJ2-1; D is perhaps TRBD1 or TRBD2 (6 bases each). Germline-derived CDR1 and CDR2 are MDHEN and SYDVKM. Trimming shortened V by 5 bases and J by 3 bases, and 17 bases separated the two germline ends. This CDR3 is built from 16 residues. This CDR3 reads CASSRRGAVGYNEQFF. CDR3 coding DNA: TGTGCCAGCAGTCGAAGGGGGGCCGTCGGCTACAATGAGCAGTTCTTC.

This chain uses TRBV6-1 with TRBJ2-2, with D hard to call. The CDR3 totals 14 residues. Germline-derived CDR1 and CDR2 are MNHNS and SASEGT. V was trimmed by 8 bases and J by 0 bases, leaving 10 bases between them. The CDR3 reads CASWTGANTGELFF. CDR3 in DNA: TGTGCCAGCTGGACCGGCGCGAACACCGGGGAGCTGTTTTTT.

V and J are TRBV29-1 and TRBJ2-5; D uncertain. The CDR3 is made up of 10 amino acids. V lost 4 bases and J 9 bases, leaving 9 bases between the germline ends. Germline V gene data show CDR1 as SQVTM and CDR2 as ANQGSEA. CDR3 coding DNA: TGCAGCGTTGTTGAGTTGTCCCAGTACTTC. This gives the protein CSVVELSQYF.

The DNA of the CDR3 is TGTGCCAGCTCATTCTGGACAGGGCGGAACACTGAAGCTTTCTTT. Amino acid sequence: CASSFWTGRNTEAFF. The rearrangement links TRBV18 to TRBJ1-1, with 8 positions matching TRBD1. V shed 5 bases, J shed 1 base, and the junction held 6 bases outside the gene matches. The CDR3 loop spans 15 amino acids. From germline, CDR1 is KGHSH and CDR2 LQKENI.

Here the CDR3 DNA reads TGTGCCAGCAGTCCAAAGGGGGGCGCGGCCGGGGAGCTGTTTTTT. Translating gives CASSPKGGAAGELFF. The J gene is TRBJ2-2, the V gene TRBV6-1, with D perhaps given as TRBD1 or TRBD2 (6 bases each). The CDR3 runs to 15 residues. The V gene's germline CDR1 is MNHNS and CDR2 SASEGT. Trimming left V 5 bases short and J 6 bases short, with 16 bases between.

The chain combines TRBV2 with TRBJ2-7, with D perhaps TRBD1 (6 bases). Per the germline V gene, CDR1 is SNHLY and CDR2 is FYNNEI. V was clipped by 1 base and J by 2 bases, with 6 bases between them. The CDR3 runs to 13 residues. CDR3 coding DNA: TGTGCCAGCAGTGAAGGGACAGCCTACGAGCAGTACTTC. Translated: CASSEGTAYEQYF.

CDR3 in DNA: TGTGCCAGCAGCCTACAGGGGGGCAATCAGCCCCAGCATTTT. This encodes CASSLQGGNQPQHF. The chain carries TRBV9 and TRBJ1-5; 8 bases line up with TRBD1. This CDR3 contains 14 residues. Germline V CDR1 and CDR2: SGDLS, YYNGEE. Germline trimming cut 4 bases from V and 2 bases from J; bases unmatched to any gene: 2.

The chain links TRBV5-6 to TRBJ1-6, with no clear D. Per the germline V gene, CDR1 is SGHDT and CDR2 is YYEEEE. This CDR3 is built from 15 residues. With 4 bases removed from V and 0 bases from J, the gap between germline ends came to 8 bases. The chain's CDR3 is CASSPLNSYNSPLHF. CDR3 sequence (DNA): TGTGCCAGCAGCCCTCTTAACTCCTATAATTCACCCCTCCACTTT.

This chain joins TRBV5-4 and TRBJ2-1; TRBD2 matches 7 bases. Looked up from germline, CDR1 is SGHNT and CDR2 is YYREEE (reference sequence). With 1 base clipped from V and 9 bases from J, the junction kept 7 bases outside the gene matches. This CDR3 contains 14 residues. CDR3 coding DNA: TGTGCCAGCAGCTTGACGGGAGGATTAGGTGAGCAGTTCTTC. As protein: CASSLTGGLGEQFF.

The chain links TRBV28 to TRBJ1-5; tentatively, D is TRBD1 (6 bases). Germline V gene data show CDR1 as MDHEN and CDR2 as SYDVKM. The CDR3 has 12 residues. V was pared by 7 bases and J by 7 bases, with 11 bases between. CDR3 coding DNA: TGTGCCAGCATTGGGGGGCGGCAGCCCCAGCATTTT. Its protein is CASIGGRQPQHF.

The V call is TRBV6-1, the J call TRBJ1-2; D may be TRBD1 (6 bases). The CDR3 spans 15 residues. The V end was cut by 6 bases, the J end by 7 bases, with 21 bases between. The V gene's germline CDR1 is MNHNS and CDR2 SASEGT. CDR3 loop: CASREGAGESGGYTF. The CDR3 DNA follows: TGTGCCAGCAGGGAGGGCGCAGGGGAGTCGGGTGGCTACACCTTC.

This chain uses TRBV10-3 with TRBJ2-2, with D uncertain. CDR3 length equals 14 residues. Germline V CDR1 and CDR2: ENHRY, SYGVKD. Trimming pared 5 bases from V and 2 bases from J, leaving 9 bases between. CDR3 sequence: CAISKETNTGELFF. The CDR3 nucleotides read TGTGCCATCAGTAAGGAGACAAACACCGGGGAGCTGTTTTTT.

This sequence joins TRBV13 and TRBJ1-4; weak D call: TRBD1 (6 bases). Germline lookup yields CDR1 PRHDT and CDR2 FYEKMQ (reference sequence). The CDR3 is 15 amino acids. Trimming shortened V by 1 base and J by 7 bases, and 13 bases separated the two germline ends. The DNA for the CDR3 is TGTGCCAGCAGCTTAGCGGGGGGCGTGAGTGAAAAACTGTTTTTT. Its protein product is CASSLAGGVSEKLFF.

The chain joins TRBV6-1 to TRBJ1-5; the match to TRBD1 covers 8 bases. CDR3 length equals 14 residues. The V and J ends lost 6 bases and 3 bases, in that order; junction bases with no gene match: 4. Germline CDR1 MNHNS, CDR2 SASEGT. Written as DNA, the CDR3 is TGTGCCAGCAGGGACAGGGCCTACAATCAGCCCCAGCATTTT. Its translation is CASRDRAYNQPQHF.

The V gene is TRBV6-1, the J gene TRBJ2-7; no definite D call. The CDR3 has 15 amino acids. Trimming shortened V by 2 bases and J by 0 bases, and 11 bases separated the two germline ends. Germline V gene lookup returns CDR1 MNHNS and CDR2 SASEGT. CDR3 nucleotides: TGTGCCAGCAGTGAAAAAGGGTTCGCCTCCTACGAGCAGTACTTC. Protein product: CASSEKGFASYEQYF.

This sequence joins TRBV5-1 and TRBJ2-3, with 10 positions matching TRBD2. CDR1 SGHRS and CDR2 YFSETQ come from the germline V gene. The V and J ends lost 1 base and 6 bases, in that order; junction bases with no gene match: 5. CDR3 length equals 15 residues. CDR3 amino acids: CASSLSASGSDTQYF. In DNA, the CDR3 is TGCGCCAGCAGCTTGTCGGCTAGCGGGAGTGATACGCAGTATTTT.

In this sample, this clone turned up a few times. The chain combines TRBV2 with TRBJ1-1; D remains unclear. The V gene lost 2 bases and the J gene lost 7 bases, with 5 bases spanning the gap. The CDR3 is 11 amino acids. Looked up from germline, CDR1 is SNHLY and CDR2 is FYNNEI. As DNA, the CDR3 is TGTGCCAGCAGTGAATTGGTTGAAGCTTTCTTT. Protein product: CASSELVEAFF.

The chain recombines TRBV9 with TRBJ2-5; 10 bases map to TRBD1. Germline lookup yields CDR1 SGDLS and CDR2 YYNGEE. The junction had 13 bases not matched to a gene; V was cut back by 1 base and J by 7 bases. The length of the CDR3 is 17 residues. This CDR3 is CASSVSATGGASLTQYF. The DNA for the CDR3 is TGTGCCAGCAGCGTATCGGCGACAGGGGGCGCGTCTCTGACCCAGTACTTC.

This rearrangement joins TRBV19 to TRBJ1-1; D gene ambiguous. CDR3 length equals 14 residues. Between the trimmed V and J ends, which lost 3 bases and 0 bases, there was a span of 8 bases. The V gene's germline CDR1 is LNHDA and CDR2 SQIVND (reference sequence). The CDR3 here is CASSMSIMNTEAFF. Here the CDR3 DNA reads TGTGCCAGTAGTATGTCGATTATGAACACTGAAGCTTTCTTT.

This clone was detected only once. The chain has TRBV6-6 and TRBJ1-5; possibly TRBD1 for D (6 bases). Trimming stripped 7 bases from V and 1 base from J, with 14 bases between. The CDR3 sequence is 15 residues long. From germline, CDR1 is MNHNY and CDR2 SVGAGI (reference sequence). CDR3 sequence (DNA): TGTGCCAGCAACGACTACAGGGCAAGCAATCAGCCCCAGCATTTT. This translates into CASNDYRASNQPQHF.

This chain joins TRBV7-2 and TRBJ2-7; D not resolved. This CDR3 comprises 14 residues. V lost 1 base and J lost 2, with 9 bases in between. Germline CDR1 is SGHTA and CDR2 is FQGNSA. The CDR3 protein is CASSLVVAPYEQYF. Written as DNA, the CDR3 is TGTGCCAGCAGCTTAGTCGTAGCCCCCTACGAGCAGTACTTC.

In DNA form, the CDR3 reads TGTGCCAGCAGTGCCCCAGGACAGGGTGGCTACGAGCAGTACTTC. Encoded protein: CASSAPGQGGYEQYF. The chain links TRBV25-1 to TRBJ2-7, with TRBD1 matching 8 bases. The CDR3 is 15 residues long. The germline CDR1 and CDR2 sequences are MGHDK and SYGVNS. V lost 4 bases to trimming and J lost 3 bases; unmatched junction nucleotides: 8.

This rearrangement joins TRBV2 to TRBJ1-1, with 8 bases identical to TRBD1. From germline, CDR1 is SNHLY and CDR2 FYNNEI. Trimming at V came to 11 bases and at J to 3 bases, leaving 8 bases not matched to a gene. The CDR3 consists of 13 residues. The CDR3 DNA follows: TGTGCCCGACTGGACAGGGAGGACACTGAAGCTTTCTTT. Translation gives CARLDREDTEAFF.

The rearrangement links TRBV19 to TRBJ1-2; D is undetermined. CDR1 and CDR2 from the germline V gene are LNHDA and SQIVND (reference sequence). V was pared by 6 bases and J by 4 bases, with 9 bases between. The CDR3 extends over 12 amino acids. In DNA form, the CDR3 reads TGTGCCAGTAGGGGAGACTTCTATGGCTACACCTTC. Protein: CASRGDFYGYTF.

The sample holds one count of this clone. The chain carries TRBV9 and TRBJ1-1, with D possibly TRBD1 on 5 matching bases. V was trimmed by 3 bases and J by 2 bases, leaving 14 bases between them. Germline-derived CDR1 and CDR2 are SGDLS and YYNGEE. The CDR3 sequence is 15 residues long. CDR3 region: CASSARDGQNTEAFF. The DNA for the CDR3 is TGTGCCAGCAGCGCCCGGGACGGACAAAACACTGAAGCTTTCTTT.

The gene calls are TRBV27 and TRBJ2-2; weak D call: TRBD1 (6 bases). The CDR3 is 15 amino acids. The ends were cut back, 2 bases at V and 8 bases at J, with 15 bases in the middle. In germline, CDR1 is MNHEY, CDR2 SMNVEV (reference sequence). CDR3 in DNA: TGTGCCAGCAGTTTAGAAGGACAGCCCATGGGGGAGCTGTTTTTT. Residues: CASSLEGQPMGELFF.

CDR3 sequence (DNA): TGTGCCAGCAGAAAATTACAGGGGGTAAACGAGCAGTACTTC. Its translation: CASRKLQGVNEQYF. The chain combines TRBV6-1 with TRBJ2-7; 8 nucleotides align to TRBD1. This CDR3 has 14 residues. From germline, CDR1 is MNHNS and CDR2 SASEGT. V was pared by 6 bases and J by 5 bases, with 9 bases of the junction left unmatched.

The chain uses TRBV9 and TRBJ1-2; 8 nucleotides match TRBD1. CDR1 is SGDLS, CDR2 YYNGEE, per germline. The trim removed 3 bases at V and 11 bases at J, leaving 3 bases unmatched. The CDR3 contains 11 residues. The CDR3, as DNA: TGTGCCAGCAGCGCACGACAGGGGTACACCTTC. This translates into CASSARQGYTF.

This clone is a singleton in its sample. J is TRBJ2-2 and V is TRBV7-2; D is possibly TRBD1 (6 bases). Germline CDR1 reads SGHTA; CDR2 reads FQGNSA. V shed 5 bases and J shed 2 bases, with 12 bases lying between them. The CDR3 consists of 15 residues. Here the CDR3 reads CASSQGHSNTGELFF. The CDR3 DNA reads TGTGCCAGCAGCCAGGGACACTCAAACACCGGGGAGCTGTTTTTT.